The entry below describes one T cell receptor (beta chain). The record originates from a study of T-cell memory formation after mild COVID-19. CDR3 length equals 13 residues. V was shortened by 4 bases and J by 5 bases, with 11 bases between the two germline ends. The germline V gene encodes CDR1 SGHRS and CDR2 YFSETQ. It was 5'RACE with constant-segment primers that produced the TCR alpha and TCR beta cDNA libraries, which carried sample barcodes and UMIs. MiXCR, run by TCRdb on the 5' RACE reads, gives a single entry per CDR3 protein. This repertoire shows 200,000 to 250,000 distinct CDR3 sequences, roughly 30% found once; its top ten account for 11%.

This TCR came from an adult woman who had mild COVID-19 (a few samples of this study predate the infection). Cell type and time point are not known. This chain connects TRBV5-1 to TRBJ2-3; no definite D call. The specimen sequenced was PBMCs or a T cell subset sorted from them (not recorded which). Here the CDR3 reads CASSHPGIDTQYF. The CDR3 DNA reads TGCGCCAGCAGCCACCCCGGCATAGATACGCAGTATTTT.